Sequencing of this T cell receptor beta chain was carried out in a study of identical twins. The study's findings and limits: Twin pairs had excess sharing that was weaker in beta out-of-frame sequences.

This clonotype was seen a few times. The target antigen is unknown. Template switching, a step in the protocol, added a universal primer site, and cDNA carried unique molecular identifiers. TCRdb re-called the 5' RACE reads through MiXCR, storing one row per CDR3 protein. This sample has about 660,000 distinct CDR3 sequences; 8.5% to 9.5% occur once, and the top ten carry more than 0.75%. The V and J ends lost 2 bases and 4 bases, in that order; junction bases with no gene match: 10. Looked up from germline, CDR1 is LGHNA and CDR2 is YSLEER. This CDR3 is built from 16 residues. This sample also belongs to another study, concerning yellow fever vaccine responses in identical twins.

The receptor comes from a woman younger than 30 in good health. Sequencing was carried out using PBMCs. The gene calls are TRBV4-3 and TRBJ1-2, with 7 positions matching TRBD1. CDR3 DNA sequence: TGCGCCAGCAGCCAAACCCAGACAGGGTACCCCTATGGCTACACCTTC. It yields the protein CASSQTQTGYPYGYTF.